A selection of T cell receptor beta chains follows, all from one sample in a study of human T cells and chemical hapten exposure. MiXCR was run by TCRdb on the RACE reads, yielding one entry per CDR3 protein. The sample yields 65,000 to 80,000 distinct CDR3 sequences, around a tenth seen once. This specimen was whole blood, taken in connection with sensitization to the hapten diphenylcyclopropenone (DPC). These receptors were collected from a woman between 45 and 65 years old with alopecia areata. Some clones in this sample may be carry-over from other donors' samples. CDR3s include the opening cysteine and the closing phenylalanine or tryptophan. The order of the fields is J gene, clone size, V gene, D gene, CDR3 length, CDR3 DNA, CDR3 protein. D genes are given only for firm matches. A clone size is listed for some rows: how often the clone was seen (once, few, many), or a class if it is expanded.

>TRBJ2-2|few|TRBV11-2|TRBD1|15
TGTGCCAGCAGCTTAGTGGACAGGCTCGGCGGGGAGCTGTTTTTT
CASSLVDRLGGELFF
>TRBJ2-3|few|TRBV6-5|TRBD2|15
TGTGCCAGCAGCCGCGGACTAGCGGACACAGATACGCAGTATTTT
CASSRGLADTDTQYF
>TRBJ2-7|NA|TRBV27|TRBD2|14
TGTGCCAGCAGTAGGGGACTAGCGGGGTACGAGCAGTACTTC
CASSRGLAGYEQYF
>TRBJ2-7|few|TRBV20-1|NA|12
TGCAGTGCTACAGGGGACTCCTACGAGCAGTACTTC
CSATGDSYEQYF
>TRBJ1-4|many|TRBV2|TRBD1|15
TGTGCCAGCAGTGCGAACAGGGGACAGAATGAAAAACTGTTTTTT
CASSANRGQNEKLFF
>TRBJ1-1|few|TRBV19|NA|14
TGTGCCAGTAGTGCCATTACAGGGAGGACTGAAGCTTTCTTT
CASSAITGRTEAFF
>TRBJ1-5|few|TRBV18|NA|13
TGTGCCAGCTGCTCGTCTAGCAATCAGCCCCAGCATTTT
CASCSSSNQPQHF
>TRBJ1-4|few|TRBV6-2/TRBV6-3|TRBD1|16
TGTGCCAGCAGGGATCCACAGGGGGAGGACGGTGAAAAACTGTTTTTT
CASRDPQGEDGEKLFF
>TRBJ2-3|few|TRBV20-1|NA|13
TGCAGTGCTACGGCAGGGGTCACAGATACGCAGTATTTT
CSATAGVTDTQYF
>TRBJ2-3|few|TRBV20-1|TRBD2|16
TGCAGTGCCGAAACCAGGACTAGCGGGTACACAGATACGCAGTATTTT
CSAETRTSGYTDTQYF
>TRBJ2-3|many|TRBV29-1|TRBD2|12
TGCAGCGTGGGTAGCGGGAGTGATACGCAGTATTTT
CSVGSGSDTQYF
>TRBJ1-1|NA|TRBV12-2|NA|15
TGTGCAAGTCGCTTAGACTCGCCGAGGAACACTGAAGCTTTCTTT
CASRLDSPRNTEAFF
>TRBJ1-1|few|TRBV7-3|NA|13
TGTGCCAGCAGCTTACGAGGACAGTTTGAAGCTTTCTTT
CASSLRGQFEAFF
>TRBJ1-2|many|TRBV30|TRBD1|14
TGTGCCTGGGGGACAGGGATCCGAAGCTATGGCTACACCTTC
CAWGTGIRSYGYTF
>TRBJ2-6|NA|TRBV7-9|NA|17
TGTGCCAGCAGCTTACCCAGGAGGGCACCTGGGGCCAACGTCCTGACTTTC
CASSLPRRAPGANVLTF
>TRBJ2-7|NA|TRBV20-1|TRBD2|15
TGCAGTGCTAGAGCTTTGCCTAGCGGAACCTACGAGCAGTACTTC
CSARALPSGTYEQYF
>TRBJ2-1|few|TRBV6-6|NA|16
TGTGCCAGCAGCCCCCCGATGGGGAGCTCCTACAATGAGCAGTTCTTC
CASSPPMGSSYNEQFF
>TRBJ1-4|NA|TRBV28|NA|14
TGTGCCAGCAGTTTAGTGGGGGTCGGTGAAAAACTGTTTTTT
CASSLVGVGEKLFF
>TRBJ1-5|few|TRBV12-3/TRBV12-4|NA|14
TGTGCCAGCAGTTTTCGGCAGATATGGGAGCCCCAGCATTTT
CASSFRQIWEPQHF
>TRBJ2-3|many|TRBV7-2|NA|14
TGTGCCAGCAGCCCTTCGCCTAGCACAGATACGCAGTATTTT
CASSPSPSTDTQYF
>TRBJ2-3|NA|TRBV5-4|NA|14
TGTGCCAGCAGCTTGGGAAGTTCCTCAGATACGCAGTATTTT
CASSLGSSSDTQYF
>TRBJ2-3|NA|TRBV28|TRBD2|17
TGTGCCAGCAGTAATGCCGGGACTAGCGGGTTCACAGATACGCAGTATTTT
CASSNAGTSGFTDTQYF
>TRBJ2-6|NA|TRBV3-1|NA|16
TGTGCCAGCAGCCAAGGGGTGCACTCTGGGGCCAACGTCCTGACTTTC
CASSQGVHSGANVLTF
>TRBJ1-5|many|TRBV6-6|TRBD1|13
TGTGCCAGCGGGGACAGGGCCAATCAGCCCCAGCATTTT
CASGDRANQPQHF
>TRBJ2-1|few|TRBV24-1|NA|18
TGTGCCACCAGTGATTTCCCACCGCGGGGAAATTCGGACAATGAGCAGTTCTTC
CATSDFPPRGNSDNEQFF
>TRBJ2-7|NA|TRBV2|TRBD2|15
TGTGCCAGCAGTGACTCTAGCGGGAGGACCCACGAGCAGTACTTC
CASSDSSGRTHEQYF
>TRBJ1-1|few|TRBV10-1|NA|13
TGCGCCAGCAGAGAGAGCATGAACACTGAAGCTTTCTTT
CASRESMNTEAFF
>TRBJ2-7|NA|TRBV28|NA|15
TGTGCCAGCAGAGCACACGGGGCCCTCTCCTACGAGCAGTACTTC
CASRAHGALSYEQYF
>TRBJ1-6|few|TRBV2|NA|15
TGTGCCAGCAGTGAAGAAATTAGTTTCAGTTCACCCCTCCACTTT
CASSEEISFSSPLHF
>TRBJ2-5|NA|TRBV20-1|NA|11
TGCAGTGCTAAGAGGGATAAGACCCAGTACTTC
CSAKRDKTQYF
>TRBJ2-2|few|TRBV20-1|TRBD2|15
TGCAGTGCTACCTTAGCGGGAGACTACACCGGGGAGCTGTTTTTT
CSATLAGDYTGELFF
>TRBJ2-7|NA|TRBV28|NA|11
TGTGCCAGCAGCCTGAGACAGGAGCAGTACTTC
CASSLRQEQYF
>TRBJ2-6|few|TRBV14|NA|17
TGTGCCAGCAGCCAAGACATGCAGCTCTCTGGGGCCAACGTCCTGACTTTC
CASSQDMQLSGANVLTF
>TRBJ2-1|many|TRBV19|NA|16
TGTGCCAGTAGTATATTTTTAGGGGGATCCTACAATGAGCAGTTCTTC
CASSIFLGGSYNEQFF
>TRBJ2-3|NA|TRBV7-9|TRBD2|16
TGTGCCAGCAGTCGCGTAGCGGGAGCGGGCACAGATACGCAGTATTTT
CASSRVAGAGTDTQYF
>TRBJ2-7|NA|TRBV25-1|TRBD2|15
TGTGCCAGCAGTGAACCACTAGCGGGAGAGTACGAGCAGTACTTC
CASSEPLAGEYEQYF
>TRBJ2-5|NA|TRBV5-1|NA|15
TGCGCCTGCACCAGAGACAGAGCCGCCGGAGAGACCCAGTACTTC
CACTRDRAAGETQYF
>TRBJ2-1|few|TRBV11-2|NA|16
TGTGCCAGCAGCTTAGGGCGGGGTAGCGGAAGGAATGAGCAGTTCTTC
CASSLGRGSGRNEQFF
>TRBJ1-5|many|TRBV21-1|NA|12
TGTGCCAGCAAGATCCCTTTACAGCCCCAGCATTTT
CASKIPLQPQHF
>TRBJ2-5|few|TRBV12-3/TRBV12-4|TRBD2|15
TGTGCCAGCAGTTTAGGCGGGAGTATACGAGAGACCCAGTACTTC
CASSLGGSIRETQYF